The source of this T cell receptor (beta chain) is a study of T-cell memory formation after mild COVID-19. TCRdb recomputed calls from the 5' RACE reads with MiXCR, one row per CDR3 protein. The sample has 200,000 to 250,000 distinct CDR3 sequences, 9% to 10% seen once. Germline CDR1 DFQATT, CDR2 SNEGSKA (reference sequence). V gave up 3 bases and J gave up 6 bases; unmatched junction bases: 7. This CDR3 is built from 13 residues. This chain links TRBV20-1 with TRBJ1-1; TRBD1 agrees at 7 bases. Material: PBMCs or a T cell subset sorted from them (not recorded which). The receptor comes from a young man who had mild COVID-19 (a few samples of this study predate the infection). Cell type and time point are not known. This chain's CDR3 is CSASRGGTAEAFF. The CDR3 DNA reads TGCAGTGCTAGCCGAGGGGGCACGGCTGAAGCTTTCTTT.